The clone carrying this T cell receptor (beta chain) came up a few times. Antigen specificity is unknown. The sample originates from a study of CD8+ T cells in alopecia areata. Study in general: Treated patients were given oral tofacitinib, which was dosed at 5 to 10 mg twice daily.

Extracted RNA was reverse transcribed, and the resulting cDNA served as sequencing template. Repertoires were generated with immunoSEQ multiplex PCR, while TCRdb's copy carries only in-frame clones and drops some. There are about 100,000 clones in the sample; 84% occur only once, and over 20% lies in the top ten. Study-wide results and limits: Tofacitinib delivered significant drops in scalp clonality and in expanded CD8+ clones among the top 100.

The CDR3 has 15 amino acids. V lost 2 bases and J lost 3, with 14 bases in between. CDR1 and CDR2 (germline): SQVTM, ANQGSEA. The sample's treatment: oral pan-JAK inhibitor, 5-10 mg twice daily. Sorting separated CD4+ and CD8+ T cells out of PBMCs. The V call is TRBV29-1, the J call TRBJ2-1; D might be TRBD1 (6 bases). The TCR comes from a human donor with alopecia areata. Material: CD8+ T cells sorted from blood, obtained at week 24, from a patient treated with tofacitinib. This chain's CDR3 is CSVESTGTSYNEQFF. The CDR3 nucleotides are TGCAGCGTTGAATCGACCGGGACAAGCTACAATGAGCAGTTCTTC.